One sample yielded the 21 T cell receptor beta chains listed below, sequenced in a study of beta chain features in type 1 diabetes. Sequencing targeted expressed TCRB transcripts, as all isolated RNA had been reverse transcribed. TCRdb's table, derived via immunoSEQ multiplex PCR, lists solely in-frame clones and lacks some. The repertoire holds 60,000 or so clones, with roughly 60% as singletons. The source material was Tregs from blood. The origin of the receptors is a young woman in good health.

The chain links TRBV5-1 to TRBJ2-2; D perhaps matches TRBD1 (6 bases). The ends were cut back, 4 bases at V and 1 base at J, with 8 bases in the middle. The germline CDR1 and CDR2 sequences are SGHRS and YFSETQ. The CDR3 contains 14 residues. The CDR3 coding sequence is TGCGCCAGCAGCCGGGGACAGAACACCGGGGAGCTGTTTTTT. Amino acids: CASSRGQNTGELFF.

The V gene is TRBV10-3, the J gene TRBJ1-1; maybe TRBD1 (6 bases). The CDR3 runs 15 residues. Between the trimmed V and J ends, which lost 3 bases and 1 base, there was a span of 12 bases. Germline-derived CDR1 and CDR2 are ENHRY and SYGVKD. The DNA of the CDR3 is TGTGCCATCAGTGAAAACGGACAGACGAACACTGAAGCTTTCTTT. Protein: CAISENGQTNTEAFF.

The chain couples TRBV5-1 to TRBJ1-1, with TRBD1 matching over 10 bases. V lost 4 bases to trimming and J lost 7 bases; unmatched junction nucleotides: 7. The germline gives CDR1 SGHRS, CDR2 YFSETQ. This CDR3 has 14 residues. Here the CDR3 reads CASSPAGTGDEAFF. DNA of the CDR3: TGCGCCAGCAGCCCGGCGGGGACAGGGGATGAAGCTTTCTTT.

The CDR3 protein is CASSEGHTRDTIYF. The CDR3 DNA reads TGTGCCAGCAGCGAAGGACATACCAGGGACACCATATATTTT. J is TRBJ1-3 and V is TRBV7-9, with TRBD1 as a possible D gene (5 bases). CDR3 size: 14 residues. Germline V CDR1 and CDR2: SEHNR, FQNEAQ (reference sequence). V lost 5 bases and J lost 8, with 16 bases in between.

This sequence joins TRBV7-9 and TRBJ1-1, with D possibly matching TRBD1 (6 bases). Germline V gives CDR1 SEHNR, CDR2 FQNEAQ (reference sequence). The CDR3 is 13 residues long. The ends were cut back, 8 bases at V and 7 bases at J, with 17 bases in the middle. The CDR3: CASGGGNLGEAFF. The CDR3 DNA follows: TGTGCCAGCGGCGGGGGCAACCTTGGTGAAGCTTTCTTT.

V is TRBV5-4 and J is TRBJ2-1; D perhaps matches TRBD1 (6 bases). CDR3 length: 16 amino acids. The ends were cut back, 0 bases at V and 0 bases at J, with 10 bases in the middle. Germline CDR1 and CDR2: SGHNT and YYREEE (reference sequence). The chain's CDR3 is CASSLDRDISYNEQFF. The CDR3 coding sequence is TGTGCCAGCAGCTTGGACAGGGATATCTCCTACAATGAGCAGTTCTTC. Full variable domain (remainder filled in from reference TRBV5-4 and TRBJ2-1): ETGVTQSPTHLIKTRGQQVTLRCSSQSGHNTVSWYQQALGQGPQFIFQYYREEENGRGNFPPRFSGLQFPNYSSELNVNALELDDSALYLCASSLDRDISYNEQFFGPGTRLTVL.

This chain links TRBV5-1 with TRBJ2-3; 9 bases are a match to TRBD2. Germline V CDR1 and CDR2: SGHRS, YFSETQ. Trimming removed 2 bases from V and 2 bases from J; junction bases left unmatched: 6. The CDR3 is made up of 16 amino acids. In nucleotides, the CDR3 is TGCGCCAGCAGCTTTCTTAGCGGGAGCACCACAGATACGCAGTATTTT. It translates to CASSFLSGSTTDTQYF.

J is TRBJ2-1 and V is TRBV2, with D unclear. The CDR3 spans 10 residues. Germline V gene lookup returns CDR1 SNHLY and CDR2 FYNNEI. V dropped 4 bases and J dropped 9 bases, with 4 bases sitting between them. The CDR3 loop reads CASSVAEQFF. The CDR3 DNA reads TGTGCCAGCAGTGTGGCTGAGCAGTTCTTC. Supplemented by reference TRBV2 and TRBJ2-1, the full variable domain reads EPEVTQTPSHQVTQMGQEVILRCVPISNHLYFYWYRQILGQKVEFLVSFYNNEISEKSEIFDDQFSVERPDGSNFTLKIRSTKLEDSAMYFCASSVAEQFFGPGTRLTVL.

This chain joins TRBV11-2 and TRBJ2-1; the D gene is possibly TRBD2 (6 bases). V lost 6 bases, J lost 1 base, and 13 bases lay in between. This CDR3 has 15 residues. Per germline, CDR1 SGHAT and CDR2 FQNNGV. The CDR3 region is CASRTLAPSYNEQFF. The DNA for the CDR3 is TGTGCCAGCAGGACTCTAGCGCCGTCCTACAATGAGCAGTTCTTC.

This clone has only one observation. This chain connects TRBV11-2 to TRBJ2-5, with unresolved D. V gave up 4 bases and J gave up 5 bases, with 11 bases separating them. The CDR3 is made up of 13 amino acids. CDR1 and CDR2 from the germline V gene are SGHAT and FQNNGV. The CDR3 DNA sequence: TGTGCCAGCAGCTCCAGAGGTGGGGAGACCCAGTACTTC. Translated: CASSSRGGETQYF. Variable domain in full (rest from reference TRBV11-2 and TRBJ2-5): EAGVAQSPRYKIIEKRQSVAFWCNPISGHATLYWYQQILGQGPKLLIQFQNNGVVDDSQLPKDRFSAERLKGVDSTLKIQPAKLEDSAVYLCASSSRGGETQYFGPGTRLLVL.

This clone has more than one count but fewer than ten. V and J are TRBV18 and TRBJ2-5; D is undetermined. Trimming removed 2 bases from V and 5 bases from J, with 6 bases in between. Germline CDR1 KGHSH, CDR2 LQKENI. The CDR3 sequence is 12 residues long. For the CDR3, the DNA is TGTGCCAGCTCACCAGGGCAGGAGACCCAGTACTTC. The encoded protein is CASSPGQETQYF.

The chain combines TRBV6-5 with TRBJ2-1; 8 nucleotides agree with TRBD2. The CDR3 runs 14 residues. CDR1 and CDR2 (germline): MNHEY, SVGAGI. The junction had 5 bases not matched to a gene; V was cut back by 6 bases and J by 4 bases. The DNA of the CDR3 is TGTGCCAGCAGGCAGACTAGCGTGTACAATGAGCAGTTCTTC. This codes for CASRQTSVYNEQFF.

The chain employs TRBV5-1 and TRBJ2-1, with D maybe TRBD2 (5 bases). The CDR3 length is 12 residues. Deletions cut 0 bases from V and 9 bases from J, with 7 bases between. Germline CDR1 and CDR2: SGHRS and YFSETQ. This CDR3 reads CASSLVGVEQFF. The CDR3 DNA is TGCGCCAGCAGCTTGGTGGGAGTTGAGCAGTTCTTC.

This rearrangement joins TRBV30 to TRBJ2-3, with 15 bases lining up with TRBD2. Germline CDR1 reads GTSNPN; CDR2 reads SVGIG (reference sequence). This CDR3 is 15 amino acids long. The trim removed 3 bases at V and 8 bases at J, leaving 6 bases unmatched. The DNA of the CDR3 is TGTGCCTGGAGACCGGGACTAGCGGGAGGAGGTACGCAGTATTTT. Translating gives CAWRPGLAGGGTQYF.

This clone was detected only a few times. The CDR3 DNA sequence: TGTGCCAGCAGGACGGGACAGGGATACACTGAAGCTTTCTTT. Protein product: CASRTGQGYTEAFF. The chain has TRBV6-1 and TRBJ1-1; 9 bases align to TRBD1. The CDR3 runs to 14 residues. Unmatched junction bases numbered 5, after V lost 6 bases and J lost 3 bases. Germline lookup yields CDR1 MNHNS and CDR2 SASEGT.

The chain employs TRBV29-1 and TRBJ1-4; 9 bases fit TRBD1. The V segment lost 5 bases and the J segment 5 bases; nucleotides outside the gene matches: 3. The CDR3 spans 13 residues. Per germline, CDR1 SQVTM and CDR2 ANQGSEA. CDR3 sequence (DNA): TGCAGCGTTTTCACAGGGGGCAATGAAAAACTGTTTTTT. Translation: CSVFTGGNEKLFF.

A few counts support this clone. The CDR3 protein is CASSLRGRGYNEQFF. DNA of the CDR3: TGTGCCAGCAGTTTAAGGGGCCGGGGGTACAATGAGCAGTTCTTC. The chain links TRBV28 to TRBJ2-1; weak D call: TRBD2 (6 bases). The CDR3 consists of 15 residues. Trimming cost V 2 bases and J 4 bases, with 12 bases left between them. Germline CDR1 is MDHEN and CDR2 is SYDVKM.

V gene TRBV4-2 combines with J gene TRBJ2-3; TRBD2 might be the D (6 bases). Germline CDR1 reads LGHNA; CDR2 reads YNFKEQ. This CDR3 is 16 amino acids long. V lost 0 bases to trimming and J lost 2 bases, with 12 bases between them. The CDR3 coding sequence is TGTGCCAGCAGCCAAGATCCAGCGGGCCCCACAGATACGCAGTATTTT. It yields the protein CASSQDPAGPTDTQYF.

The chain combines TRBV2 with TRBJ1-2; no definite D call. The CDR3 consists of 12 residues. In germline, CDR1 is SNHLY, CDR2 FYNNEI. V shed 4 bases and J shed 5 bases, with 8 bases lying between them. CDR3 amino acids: CASSVTAYGYTF. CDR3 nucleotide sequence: TGTGCCAGCAGTGTAACAGCTTATGGCTACACCTTC.

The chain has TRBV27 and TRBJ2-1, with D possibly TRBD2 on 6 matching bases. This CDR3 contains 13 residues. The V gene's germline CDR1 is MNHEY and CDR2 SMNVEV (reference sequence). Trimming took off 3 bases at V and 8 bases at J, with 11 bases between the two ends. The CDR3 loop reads CASSFIWGDEQFF. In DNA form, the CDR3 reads TGTGCCAGCAGTTTTATTTGGGGGGATGAGCAGTTCTTC.

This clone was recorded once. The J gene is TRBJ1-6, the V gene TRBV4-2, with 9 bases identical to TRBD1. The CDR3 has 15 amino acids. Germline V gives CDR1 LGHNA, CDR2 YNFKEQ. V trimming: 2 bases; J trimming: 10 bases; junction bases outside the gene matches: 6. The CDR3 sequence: CASSQIDRGSSPLHF. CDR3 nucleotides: TGTGCCAGCAGCCAAATAGACAGGGGGTCGTCACCCCTCCACTTT.